One and the same sample provided the 21 T cell receptor beta chains below, sequenced in a study of T cell responses to AZD1222 COVID-19 vaccine. Only in-frame clones appear in the TCRdb table, and some are missing; sequencing was by immunoSEQ multiplex PCR. Seen here are under 200,000 clones, 80% to 95% observed once, and the top ten hold about 1.6%. The sequencing here drew on peripheral blood, taken on day 0 of AZD1222 vaccination. The receptors here all came from an adult in good health.

The chain is built from TRBV12-3 or TRBV12-4 and TRBJ1-2; no definite D call. V shed 10 bases and J shed 4 bases, with 16 bases lying between them. The CDR3 loop spans 13 amino acids. The CDR3: CAINLGQLYGYTF. CDR3 coding DNA: TGTGCCATCAACCTAGGGCAGCTCTATGGCTACACCTTC.

The chain couples TRBV11-2 to TRBJ1-5; D is possibly TRBD1 (5 bases). Germline values: CDR1 SGHAT, CDR2 FQNNGV. The CDR3 covers 14 residues. Between the trimmed V and J ends, which lost 1 base and 9 bases, there was a span of 13 bases. CDR3 DNA: TGTGCCAGCAGCTTAGCAGGGCCCGTATGGCCCCAGCATTTT. It yields the protein CASSLAGPVWPQHF.

The CDR3 bases are TGTGCCAGCAGTTTATTAGTCCGGACTAGCCGACACACCGGGGAGCTGTTTTTT. Amino acids: CASSLLVRTSRHTGELFF. The chain combines TRBV27 with TRBJ2-2, with 8 positions matching TRBD2. The CDR3 sequence is 18 residues long. Germline V gene lookup returns CDR1 MNHEY and CDR2 SMNVEV (reference sequence). The junction had 10 bases not matched to a gene; V was cut back by 1 base and J by 3 bases.

This sequence joins TRBV18 and TRBJ2-7, with D maybe TRBD2 (5 bases). Trimming removed 2 bases from V and 4 bases from J, with 9 bases in between. CDR3 size: 13 residues. Germline values: CDR1 KGHSH, CDR2 LQKENI. The DNA of the CDR3 is TGTGCCAGCTCACCAATTGTAGCGTACGAGCAGTACTTC. The encoded protein is CASSPIVAYEQYF.

The gene calls are TRBV30 and TRBJ1-6; no clear D. The CDR3 sequence is 16 residues long. The V gene's germline CDR1 is GTSNPN and CDR2 SVGIG (reference sequence). V gave up 0 bases and J gave up 0 bases, with 9 bases separating them. The CDR3 loop is CAWSVLQSSYNSPLHF. The CDR3 nucleotides are TGTGCCTGGAGTGTACTTCAGAGCTCCTATAATTCACCCCTCCACTTT.

The V gene is TRBV6-5, the J gene TRBJ2-7; tentative D call: TRBD1 (6 bases). The CDR3 consists of 16 residues. Looked up from germline, CDR1 is MNHEY and CDR2 is SVGAGI. The germline V and J ends were trimmed by 0 bases and 0 bases, with 12 bases remaining between them. The CDR3 sequence: CASSYSKRGSSYEQYF. The CDR3 region has the DNA TGTGCCAGCAGTTACTCGAAGAGGGGGAGCTCCTACGAGCAGTACTTC.

This clone appeared a few times. The gene calls are TRBV7-3 and TRBJ1-1; D perhaps matches TRBD1 (5 bases). The CDR3 has 15 amino acids. The ends were cut back, 2 bases at V and 2 bases at J, with 12 bases in the middle. The germline V gene encodes CDR1 SGHTA and CDR2 FQGTGA. The CDR3 loop reads CASSLQLGVNTEAFF. The CDR3 coding sequence is TGTGCCAGCAGCTTACAATTAGGGGTAAACACTGAAGCTTTCTTT.

CDR3 residues: CASSLAGAGETQYF. DNA for the CDR3: TGTGCCAGCTCCCTAGCGGGAGCGGGGGAGACCCAGTACTTC. This chain connects TRBV18 to TRBJ2-5; 10 bases align to TRBD2. The germline gives CDR1 KGHSH, CDR2 LQKENI. The CDR3 consists of 14 residues. The junction had 6 bases not matched to a gene; V was cut back by 6 bases and J by 5 bases.

This chain connects TRBV7-8 to TRBJ1-4; maybe TRBD1 (5 bases). Trimming took 5 bases from V and 7 from J, leaving 17 bases between them. CDR3 length equals 15 residues. Germline V CDR1 and CDR2: SGHVS, FQNEAQ. The CDR3 region is CASSPRDPGREKLFF. In nucleotides, the CDR3 is TGTGCCAGCAGCCCTCGGGACCCTGGACGTGAAAAACTGTTTTTT.

This clone was detected only once. The rearrangement links TRBV29-1 to TRBJ1-1; D gene unclear. V gave up 7 bases and J gave up 6 bases, with 12 bases separating them. This CDR3 comprises 11 residues. The germline V gene encodes CDR1 SQVTM and CDR2 ANQGSEA. CDR3 in DNA: TGCAGCGCCCGCGGGGAGCCTGAAGCTTTCTTT. This encodes CSARGEPEAFF.

In DNA form, the CDR3 reads TGTGCCAGCAGTTTATCCGGTGTTAGGGGGGAAGCTTTCTTT. It is translated as CASSLSGVRGEAFF. This rearrangement joins TRBV27 to TRBJ1-1; D may be TRBD1 (6 bases). This CDR3 has 14 amino acids. Trimming removed 0 bases from V and 8 bases from J, with 13 bases in between. Germline V gene lookup returns CDR1 MNHEY and CDR2 SMNVEV (reference sequence).

The chain has TRBV6-5 and TRBJ1-6, with D possibly TRBD1 on 6 matching bases. The ends were cut back, 5 bases at V and 7 bases at J, with 9 bases in the middle. CDR1 is MNHEY and CDR2 is SVGAGI in the germline V gene. The CDR3 covers 13 residues. The CDR3 nucleotides are TGTGCCAGCAGTAAACAGGGAAATTCACCCCTCCACTTT. It translates to CASSKQGNSPLHF.

This clone has only a few counts. V is TRBV6-5 and J is TRBJ2-5; TRBD2 matches 7 bases. Germline assignment: CDR1 MNHEY and CDR2 SVGAGI. The CDR3 length is 12 residues. V was pared by 8 bases and J by 5 bases, with 5 bases of the junction left unmatched. CDR3 loop: CASGRVGETQYF. The CDR3 DNA sequence: TGTGCCAGCGGGAGGGTAGGTGAGACCCAGTACTTC.

J is TRBJ2-6 and V is TRBV28, with TRBD1 matching 8 bases. The CDR3 contains 20 residues. From germline, CDR1 is MDHEN and CDR2 SYDVKM. V gave up 5 bases and J gave up 0 bases; unmatched junction bases: 15. CDR3 bases: TGTGCCAGCAGTCCAAGGACAGGGATTGGCGCCTTCTCTGGGGCCAACGTCCTGACTTTC. Translation gives CASSPRTGIGAFSGANVLTF.

The J gene is TRBJ2-2, the V gene TRBV13, with TRBD1 matching 9 bases. CDR1 is PRHDT, CDR2 FYEKMQ, per germline (reference sequence). Unmatched junction bases numbered 9, after V lost 3 bases and J lost 1 base. The length of the CDR3 is 18 residues. The CDR3 nucleotides read TGTGCCAGCAGCTTTGGTACAGGGGGCCGCGGGAACACCGGGGAGCTGTTTTTT. This sequence encodes CASSFGTGGRGNTGELFF.

V gene TRBV7-9 combines with J gene TRBJ2-5; 9 bases map to TRBD1. V lost 4 bases, J lost 7 bases, and 7 bases stayed unmatched. Germline V gives CDR1 SEHNR, CDR2 FQNEAQ (reference sequence). The length of the CDR3 is 14 residues. CDR3 coding DNA: TGTGCCAGCAGCTCGACAGGGGGTAGGGTGACCCAGTACTTC. This sequence encodes CASSSTGGRVTQYF.

This chain joins TRBV7-2 and TRBJ1-1; a possible D gene is TRBD1 (6 bases). This CDR3 has 17 amino acids. Germline V gene sequence: CDR1 SGHTA, CDR2 FQGNSA. V lost 1 base to trimming and J lost 3 bases, with 18 bases between them. The chain's CDR3 is CASSLGVQRGRDTEAFF. CDR3 nucleotides: TGTGCCAGCAGCTTAGGCGTTCAGAGGGGGAGAGACACTGAAGCTTTCTTT. The full variable domain, rest sourced from reference TRBV7-2 and TRBJ1-1, is GAGVSQSPSNKVTEKGKDVELRCDPISGHTALYWYRQSLGQGLEFLIYFQGNSAPDKSGLPSDRFSAERTGGSVSTLTIQRTQQEDSAVYLCASSLGVQRGRDTEAFFGQGTRLTVV.

J is TRBJ2-7 and V is TRBV6-5; D is possibly TRBD1 (7 bases). V lost 5 bases to trimming and J lost 3 bases, with 17 bases between them. The length of the CDR3 is 15 residues. CDR1 is MNHEY and CDR2 is SVGAGI in the germline V gene. This CDR3 reads CASSPLGGTVYEQYF. In nucleotides, the CDR3 is TGTGCCAGCAGTCCCTTAGGGGGGACAGTCTACGAGCAGTACTTC.

The gene calls are TRBV5-1 and TRBJ1-1, with D possibly matching TRBD1 (6 bases). CDR3 length equals 14 residues. V lost 3 bases, J lost 0 bases, and 9 bases lay in between. CDR1 is SGHRS, CDR2 YFSETQ, per germline. The CDR3, as DNA: TGCGCCAGCAGCTATGGGACACTGAACACTGAAGCTTTCTTT. Translating it yields CASSYGTLNTEAFF. Combining the CDR3 with reference TRBV5-1 and TRBJ1-1 gives the whole variable domain KAGVTQTPRYLIKTRGQQVTLSCSPISGHRSVSWYQQTPGQGLQFLFEYFSETQRNKGNFPGRFSGRQFSNSRSEMNVSTLELGDSALYLCASSYGTLNTEAFFGQGTRLTVV.

The gene calls are TRBV5-1 and TRBJ2-1, with a possible D match to TRBD2 (6 bases). Trimming pared 4 bases from V and 0 bases from J, leaving 11 bases between. From germline, CDR1 is SGHRS and CDR2 YFSETQ. The CDR3 totals 15 residues. The CDR3 coding sequence is TGCGCCAGCAGCCGGGGGATAAACTCCTACAATGAGCAGTTCTTC. This translates into CASSRGINSYNEQFF.

The CDR3 DNA is TGTGCCAGCAGCGGACTTTCAGACAGGAACTATGGCTACACCTTC. Amino acid sequence: CASSGLSDRNYGYTF. This rearrangement joins TRBV5-5 to TRBJ1-2, with D possibly TRBD1 on 6 matching bases. With 4 bases removed from V and 2 bases from J, the gap between germline ends came to 15 bases. This CDR3 spans 15 amino acids. Per the germline V gene, CDR1 is SGHKS and CDR2 is YYEKEE (reference sequence).